This entry lists 8 T cell receptor beta chains sequenced from one sample in a study of Graves' ophthalmopathy and Graves' hyperthyroidism. Transcripts of RNA were the source for amplifying TCR beta CDR3 regions. Amplification began with first-round RT-PCR using HTBI primers, then second-round multiplex PCR was performed. MiXCR, run by TCRdb on the multiplex PCR reads, gives a single entry per CDR3 protein. The profile covers about 740,000 distinct CDR3 sequences, with roughly two fifths appearing a single time and roughly 45% taken by the ten largest. The sample comprised peripheral blood. These receptors originate from an adult man with Graves' ophthalmopathy.

This clonotype was observed many times. V usage is TRBV12-3 or TRBV12-4 and J usage is TRBJ1-1; TRBD1 agrees at 7 bases. This CDR3 is built from 12 residues. Losses at the gene ends were 3 bases for V and 11 bases for J; bases not matched to a gene: 6. CDR3 residues: CASSFDDRDAFF. The CDR3, as DNA: TGTGCCAGCAGTTTCGATGACAGGGACGCTTTCTTT.

This clonotype was seen only a few times. In DNA form, the CDR3 reads TGTGCCAGTACCCGACCGGGACAGGGGTCGCGAGCTTTCTTT. Translated: CASTRPGQGSRAFF. This rearrangement joins TRBV19 to TRBJ1-1; 10 nucleotides match TRBD1. The CDR3 spans 14 residues. Trimming cost V 7 bases and J 10 bases; bases outside gene matches: 12. In germline, CDR1 is LNHDA, CDR2 SQIVND (reference sequence).

Ten or more counts support this clonotype. This chain uses TRBV29-1 with TRBJ2-7; 10 bases agree with TRBD1. V was pared by 4 bases and J by 4 bases, with 4 bases of the junction left unmatched. The CDR3 runs 13 residues. Germline CDR1 SQVTM, CDR2 ANQGSEA. The CDR3 DNA sequence: TGCAGCGTTGTCCCGGGACAGGGGTACGAGCAGTACTTC. Its translation: CSVVPGQGYEQYF.

The chain carries TRBV10-2 and TRBJ1-5, with 10 bases that match TRBD1. Trimming cost V 3 bases and J 5 bases; bases outside gene matches: 4. There are 15 residues in the CDR3. Germline CDR1 WSHSY, CDR2 SAAADI. CDR3 nucleotides: TGCGCCAGCAGTGACTCGGGGACAGGGGATCAGCCCCAGCATTTT. This translates into CASSDSGTGDQPQHF.

This clonotype was picked up many times. The gene calls are TRBV7-6 and TRBJ1-3; D possibly corresponds to TRBD1 (5 bases). V was trimmed by 6 bases and J by 1 base, leaving 13 bases between them. Germline values: CDR1 SGHVS, CDR2 FNYEAQ. The CDR3 runs 15 residues. The CDR3 is CASSLGGPSGNTIYF. The CDR3 nucleotides are TGTGCCAGCAGTTTGGGGGGACCTTCTGGAAACACCATATATTTT.

To note about this clonotype: A much larger clone is a single base away; this may be a read error. This chain uses TRBV7-9 with TRBJ1-2; no clear D. The CDR3 covers 13 residues. V lost 3 bases, J lost 6 bases, and 11 bases lay in between. Germline V gives CDR1 SEHNR, CDR2 FQNEAQ (reference sequence). In nucleotides, the CDR3 is TGTGCCAGCAGCTTCCCAACAGCGCATGGCTACACCTTC. Its protein product is CASSFPTAHGYTF.

Concerning this clonotype itself: This sequence may be a read error, since a much larger clone differs from it by one base. The chain carries TRBV9 and TRBJ1-1, with D perhaps matching TRBD1 (5 bases). Trimming took 0 bases from V and 10 from J, leaving 19 bases between them. CDR3 size: 15 residues. Per germline, CDR1 SGDLS and CDR2 YYNGEE. The CDR3 sequence: CASSVASDGTKGAFF. In DNA form, the CDR3 reads TGTGCCAGCAGCGTAGCATCCGACGGGACCAAAGGAGCTTTCTTT.

This chain links TRBV7-9 with TRBJ1-5, with 7 bases lining up with TRBD1. Trimming removed 4 bases from V and 6 bases from J; junction bases left unmatched: 3. CDR1 and CDR2 (germline): SEHNR, FQNEAQ (reference sequence). The CDR3 runs 13 residues. The CDR3 nucleotides are TGTGCCAGCAGCTCAGGGGGATTTCAGCCCCAGCATTTT. Protein product: CASSSGGFQPQHF.